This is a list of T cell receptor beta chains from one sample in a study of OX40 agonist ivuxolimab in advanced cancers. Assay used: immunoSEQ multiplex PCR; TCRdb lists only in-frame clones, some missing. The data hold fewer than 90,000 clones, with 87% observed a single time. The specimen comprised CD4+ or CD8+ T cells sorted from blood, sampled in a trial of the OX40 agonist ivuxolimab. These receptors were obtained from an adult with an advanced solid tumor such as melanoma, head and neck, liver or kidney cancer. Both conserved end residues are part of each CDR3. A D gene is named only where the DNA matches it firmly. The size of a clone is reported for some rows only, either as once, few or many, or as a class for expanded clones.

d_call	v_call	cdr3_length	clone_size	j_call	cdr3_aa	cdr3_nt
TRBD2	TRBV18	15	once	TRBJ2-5	CASSRPGAGEETQYF	TGTGCCAGCTCTCGACCGGGAGCGGGGGAAGAGACCCAGTACTTC
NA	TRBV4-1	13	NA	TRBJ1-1	CASSQIQNTEAFF	TGCGCCAGCAGCCAAATACAGAACACTGAAGCTTTCTTT
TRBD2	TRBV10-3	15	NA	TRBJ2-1	CAIREGLAGYNEQFF	TGTGCCATCAGAGAGGGACTAGCGGGGTACAATGAGCAGTTCTTC
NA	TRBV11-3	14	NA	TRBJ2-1	CASSLDYADNEQFF	TGTGCCAGCAGCTTAGATTACGCTGACAATGAGCAGTTCTTC
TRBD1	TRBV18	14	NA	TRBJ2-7	CASSPGTGGVEQYF	TGTGCCAGCTCACCCGGGACAGGGGGCGTCGAGCAGTACTTC
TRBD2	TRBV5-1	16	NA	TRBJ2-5	CASSLGTSGMRETQYF	TGCGCCAGCAGCTTAGGGACTAGCGGGATGCGAGAGACCCAGTACTTC
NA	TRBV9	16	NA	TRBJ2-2	CASSGPGEGIAGELFF	TGTGCCAGCAGCGGACCAGGTGAGGGTATCGCCGGGGAGCTGTTTTTT
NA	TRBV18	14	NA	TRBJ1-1	CASSPAELQGRAFF	TGTGCCAGCTCGCCCGCAGAATTGCAGGGGAGAGCTTTCTTT
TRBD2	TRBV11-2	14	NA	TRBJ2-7	CASSSGTRRNEQYF	TGTGCCAGCAGCTCCGGGACTAGACGGAACGAGCAGTACTTC
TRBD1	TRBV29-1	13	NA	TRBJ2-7	CSGGTGTGNEQYF	TGCAGCGGGGGTACCGGGACAGGGAACGAGCAGTACTTC
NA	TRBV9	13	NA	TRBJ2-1	CASSATSRNEQFF	TGTGCCAGCAGCGCCACCTCCAGGAATGAGCAGTTCTTC
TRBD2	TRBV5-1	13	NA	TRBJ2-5	CASSFLAEETQYF	TGCGCCAGCAGCTTCCTAGCGGAAGAGACCCAGTACTTC
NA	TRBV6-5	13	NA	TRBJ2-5	CASSQVIQETQYF	TGTGCCAGCAGTCAGGTGATCCAAGAGACCCAGTACTTC
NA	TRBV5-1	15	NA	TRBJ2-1	CASSLGLVTNNEQFF	TGCGCCAGCAGCTTAGGGCTGGTGACTAACAATGAGCAGTTCTTC
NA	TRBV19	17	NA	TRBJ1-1	CASSIRGRAPGSTEAFF	TGTGCCAGTAGTATAAGGGGCCGGGCCCCTGGGAGCACTGAAGCTTTCTTT
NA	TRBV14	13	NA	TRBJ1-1	CASSQPPNTEAFF	TGTGCCAGCAGCCAGCCACCGAACACTGAAGCTTTCTTT
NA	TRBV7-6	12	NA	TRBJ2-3	CASSPGTDTQYF	TGTGCCAGCAGCCCCGGGACAGATACGCAGTATTTT
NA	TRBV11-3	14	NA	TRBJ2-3	CASSLVGSTDTQYF	TGTGCCAGCAGCTTAGTCGGGAGCACAGATACGCAGTATTTT
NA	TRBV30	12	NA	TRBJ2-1	CAWSVTLNEQFF	TGTGCCTGGAGTGTTACACTCAATGAGCAGTTCTTC
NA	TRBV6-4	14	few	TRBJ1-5	CASSAEDGNQPQHF	TGTGCCAGCAGTGCTGAGGACGGGAATCAGCCCCAGCATTTT
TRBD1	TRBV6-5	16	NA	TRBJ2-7	CASSYDTQGASYEQYF	TGTGCCAGCAGTTACGACACCCAGGGGGCGTCCTACGAGCAGTACTTC
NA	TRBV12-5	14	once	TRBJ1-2	CASGLSGGFYGYTF	TGTGCTAGTGGCCTCTCCGGAGGGTTCTATGGCTACACCTTC
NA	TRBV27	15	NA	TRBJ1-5	CASSPFSGAGEPQHF	TGTGCCAGCAGTCCCTTTAGTGGGGCAGGAGAGCCCCAGCATTTT
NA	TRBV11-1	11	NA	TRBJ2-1	CASSLDHEQFF	TGTGCCAGCAGCTTAGACCATGAGCAGTTCTTC
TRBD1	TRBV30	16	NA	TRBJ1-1	CAWSASFRGLPTGAFF	TGTGCCTGGAGTGCTTCTTTTAGGGGGCTCCCCACCGGAGCTTTCTTT
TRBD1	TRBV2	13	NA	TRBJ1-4	CASRGQGEEKLFF	TGTGCCAGCAGGGGACAGGGTGAAGAAAAACTGTTTTTT
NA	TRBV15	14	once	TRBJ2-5	CATSGAGQGQTQYF	TGTGCCACCAGCGGTGCCGGTCAAGGGCAGACCCAGTACTTC
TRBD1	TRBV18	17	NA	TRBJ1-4	CASSPPGTGGMYEKLFF	TGTGCCAGCTCACCACCGGGCACAGGGGGCATGTACGAAAAACTGTTTTTT
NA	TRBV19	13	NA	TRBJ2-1	CASSRGGRNEQFF	TGTGCCAGTAGTCGTGGGGGGAGGAATGAGCAGTTCTTC
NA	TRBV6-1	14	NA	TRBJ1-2	CASSLREGAYGYTF	TGTGCCAGCAGTTTAAGAGAAGGCGCCTATGGCTACACCTTC
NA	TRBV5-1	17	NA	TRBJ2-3	CASQPKLGGLGTDTQYF	TGCGCCAGCCAGCCGAAGCTCGGGGGGCTCGGCACAGATACGCAGTATTTT
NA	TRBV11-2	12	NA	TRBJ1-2	CASSLDLDGYTF	TGTGCCAGCAGCTTAGATCTTGACGGCTACACCTTC
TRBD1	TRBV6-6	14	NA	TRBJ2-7	CASRPVATGGEQYF	TGTGCCAGCAGACCCGTCGCGACAGGGGGCGAGCAGTACTTC
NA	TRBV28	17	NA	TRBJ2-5	CASSRGDGREGGETQYF	TGTGCCAGCAGTAGGGGTGATGGCAGGGAAGGCGGGGAGACCCAGTACTTC
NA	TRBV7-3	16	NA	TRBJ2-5	CASSLNGGLNKETQYF	TGTGCCAGCAGCTTAAACGGGGGCCTAAACAAAGAGACCCAGTACTTC
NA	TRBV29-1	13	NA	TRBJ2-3	CSVEIGQSDTQYF	TGCAGCGTTGAAATCGGACAGTCAGATACGCAGTATTTT
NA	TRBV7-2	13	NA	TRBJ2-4	CASSLDRQNIQYF	TGTGCCAGCAGCTTAGATCGGCAAAACATTCAGTACTTC
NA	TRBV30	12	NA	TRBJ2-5	CAWKGELETQYF	TGTGCCTGGAAGGGGGAATTGGAGACCCAGTACTTC
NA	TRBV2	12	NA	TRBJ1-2	CASSDILGGYTF	TGTGCCAGCAGTGATATTTTGGGGGGCTACACCTTC
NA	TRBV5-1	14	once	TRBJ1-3	CASSTGPPGNTIYF	TGCGCCAGCAGCACAGGACCTCCTGGAAACACCATATATTTT